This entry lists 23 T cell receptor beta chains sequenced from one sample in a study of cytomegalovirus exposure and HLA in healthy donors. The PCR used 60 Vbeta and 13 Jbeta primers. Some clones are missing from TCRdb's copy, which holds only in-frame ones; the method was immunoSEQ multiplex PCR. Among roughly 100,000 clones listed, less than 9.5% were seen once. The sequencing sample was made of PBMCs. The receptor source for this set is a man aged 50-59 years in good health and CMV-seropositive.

This CDR3 reads CASSQNSGNSPLHF. The CDR3 nucleotides read TGTGCCAGCAGCCAAAACTCTGGTAATTCACCCCTCCACTTT. The rearrangement joins TRBV14 to TRBJ1-6; no clear D. The length of the CDR3 is 14 residues. Germline V lookup: CDR1 SGHDN, CDR2 FVKESK. Between the trimmed V and J ends, which lost 2 bases and 6 bases, there was a span of 8 bases. Supplemented by reference TRBV14 and TRBJ1-6, the full variable domain reads EAGVTQFPSHSVIEKGQTVTLRCDPISGHDNLYWYRRVMGKEIKFLLHFVKESKQDESGMPNNRFLAERTGGTYSTLKVQPAELEDSGVYFCASSQNSGNSPLHFGNGTRLTVT.

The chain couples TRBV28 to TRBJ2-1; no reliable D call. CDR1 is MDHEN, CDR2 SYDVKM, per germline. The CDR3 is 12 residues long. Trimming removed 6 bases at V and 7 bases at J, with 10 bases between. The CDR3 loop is CASRQTRNEQFF. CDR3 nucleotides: TGTGCCAGCAGACAGACCCGGAATGAGCAGTTCTTC.

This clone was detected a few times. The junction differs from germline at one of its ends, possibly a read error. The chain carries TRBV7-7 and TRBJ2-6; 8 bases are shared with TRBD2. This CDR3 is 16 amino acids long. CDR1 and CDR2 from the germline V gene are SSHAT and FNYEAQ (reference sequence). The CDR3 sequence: CASSPGGGSGANVLTF. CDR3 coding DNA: TGTGCTAGCAGCCCCGGGGGGGGGTCTGGGGCCAACGTCCTGACTTTC.

CDR3 protein: CSARQGAQETQYF. CDR3 sequence (DNA): TGCAGCGCGAGACAGGGGGCCCAAGAGACCCAGTACTTC. This sequence joins TRBV29-1 and TRBJ2-5; 10 bases fit TRBD1. CDR1 SQVTM and CDR2 ANQGSEA come from the germline V gene. V was clipped by 7 bases and J by 1 base; unmatched bases: 3. The CDR3 length is 13 residues.

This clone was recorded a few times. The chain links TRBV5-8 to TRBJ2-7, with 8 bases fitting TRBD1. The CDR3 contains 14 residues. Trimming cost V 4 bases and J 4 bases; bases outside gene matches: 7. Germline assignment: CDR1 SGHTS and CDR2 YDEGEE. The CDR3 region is CASSLQGASYEQYF. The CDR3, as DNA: TGTGCCAGCAGCCTCCAGGGGGCGTCGTACGAGCAGTACTTC.

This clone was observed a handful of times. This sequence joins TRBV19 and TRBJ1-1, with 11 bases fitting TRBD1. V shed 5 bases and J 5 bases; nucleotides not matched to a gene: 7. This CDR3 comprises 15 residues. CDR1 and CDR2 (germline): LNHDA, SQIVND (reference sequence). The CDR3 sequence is CASSPMGTGGTEAFF. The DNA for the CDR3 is TGTGCCAGTAGTCCTATGGGGACAGGGGGGACTGAAGCTTTCTTT.

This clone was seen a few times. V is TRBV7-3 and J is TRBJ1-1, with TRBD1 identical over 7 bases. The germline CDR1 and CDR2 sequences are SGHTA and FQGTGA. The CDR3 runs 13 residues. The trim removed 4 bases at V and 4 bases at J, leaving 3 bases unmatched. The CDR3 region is CASSSTGVTEAFF. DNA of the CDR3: TGTGCCAGCAGCTCTACAGGGGTCACTGAAGCTTTCTTT.

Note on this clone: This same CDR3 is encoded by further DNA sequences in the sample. CDR3 amino acids: CASSHTGTSVRYNEQFF. DNA for the CDR3: TGTGCCAGCAGCCATACCGGGACTAGCGTAAGGTACAATGAGCAGTTCTTC. This chain joins TRBV7-9 and TRBJ2-1; 10 bases map to TRBD2. Per germline, CDR1 SEHNR and CDR2 FQNEAQ (reference sequence). Trimming removed 5 bases from V and 4 bases from J; junction bases left unmatched: 11. The CDR3 sequence is 17 residues long.

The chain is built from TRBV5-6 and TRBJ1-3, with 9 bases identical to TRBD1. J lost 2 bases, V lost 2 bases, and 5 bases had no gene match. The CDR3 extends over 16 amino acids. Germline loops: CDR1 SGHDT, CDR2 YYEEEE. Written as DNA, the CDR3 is TGTGCCAGCAGCTTCCTGGGACAGGGTACTGGAAACACCATATATTTT. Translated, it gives CASSFLGQGTGNTIYF.

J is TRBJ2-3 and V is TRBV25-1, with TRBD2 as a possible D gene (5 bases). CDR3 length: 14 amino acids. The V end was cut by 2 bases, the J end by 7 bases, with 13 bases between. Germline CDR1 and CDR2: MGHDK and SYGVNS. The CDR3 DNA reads TGTGCCAGCAGTGAACAAATAGGGAGCTATACGCAGTATTTT. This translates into CASSEQIGSYTQYF.

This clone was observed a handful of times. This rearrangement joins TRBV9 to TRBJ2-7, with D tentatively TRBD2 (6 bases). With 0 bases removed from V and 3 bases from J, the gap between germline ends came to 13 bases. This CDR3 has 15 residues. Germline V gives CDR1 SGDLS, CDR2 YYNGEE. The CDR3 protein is CASSVGTGGVYEQYF. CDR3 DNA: TGTGCCAGCAGCGTAGGAACGGGCGGGGTCTACGAGCAGTACTTC.

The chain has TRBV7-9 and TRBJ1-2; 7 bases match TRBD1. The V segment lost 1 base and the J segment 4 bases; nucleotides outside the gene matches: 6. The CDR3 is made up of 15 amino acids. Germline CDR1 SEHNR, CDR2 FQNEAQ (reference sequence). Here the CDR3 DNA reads TGTGCCAGCAGCTTAGGACAGGGAACGGCCTATGGCTACACCTTC. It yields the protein CASSLGQGTAYGYTF.

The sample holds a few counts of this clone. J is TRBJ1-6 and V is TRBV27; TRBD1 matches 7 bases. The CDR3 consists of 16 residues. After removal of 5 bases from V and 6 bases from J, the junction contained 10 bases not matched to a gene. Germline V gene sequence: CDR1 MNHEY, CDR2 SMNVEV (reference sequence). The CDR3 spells CASSLSGDRFNSPLHF. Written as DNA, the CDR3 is TGTGCCAGCAGTCTTTCCGGGGACAGATTTAATTCACCCCTCCACTTT.

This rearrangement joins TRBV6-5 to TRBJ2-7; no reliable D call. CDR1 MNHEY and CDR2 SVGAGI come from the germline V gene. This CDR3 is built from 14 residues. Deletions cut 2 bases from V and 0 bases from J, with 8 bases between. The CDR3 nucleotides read TGTGCCAGCAGTTACCGACACCACTCCTACGAGCAGTACTTC. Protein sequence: CASSYRHHSYEQYF.

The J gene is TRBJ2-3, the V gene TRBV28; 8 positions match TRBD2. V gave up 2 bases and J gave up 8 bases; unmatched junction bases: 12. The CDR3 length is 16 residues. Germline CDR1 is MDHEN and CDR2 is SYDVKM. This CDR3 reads CASSLRGLEGTGTQYF. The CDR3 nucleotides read TGTGCCAGCAGTTTAAGGGGACTAGAGGGAACGGGTACGCAGTATTTT.

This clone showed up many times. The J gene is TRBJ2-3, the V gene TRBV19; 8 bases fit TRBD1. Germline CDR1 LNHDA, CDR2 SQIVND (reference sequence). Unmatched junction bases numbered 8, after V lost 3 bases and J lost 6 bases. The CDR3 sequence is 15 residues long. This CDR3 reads CASSIGDRPTDTQYF. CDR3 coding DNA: TGTGCCAGTAGTATTGGGGACAGGCCCACGGATACGCAGTATTTT. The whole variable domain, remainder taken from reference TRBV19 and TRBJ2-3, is DGGITQSPKYLFRKEGQNVTLSCEQNLNHDAMYWYRQDPGQGLRLIYYSQIVNDFQKGDIAEGYSVSREKKESFPLTVTSAQKNPTAFYLCASSIGDRPTDTQYFGPGTRLTVL.

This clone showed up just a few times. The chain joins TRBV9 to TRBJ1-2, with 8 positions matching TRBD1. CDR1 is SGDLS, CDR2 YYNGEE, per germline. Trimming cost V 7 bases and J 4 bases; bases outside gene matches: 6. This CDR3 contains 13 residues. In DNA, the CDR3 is TGTGCCAGCGGGGGGACAGGAGCCTATGGCTACACCTTC. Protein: CASGGTGAYGYTF.

CDR3 amino acids: CASSLFSRQGNQPQHF. The CDR3 nucleotides read TGTGCCAGCAGTTTGTTTAGTAGACAGGGTAATCAGCCCCAGCATTTT. This chain uses TRBV28 with TRBJ1-5; 7 nucleotides line up with TRBD1. The CDR3 is 16 amino acids. V shed 3 bases and J 4 bases; nucleotides not matched to a gene: 9. Germline values: CDR1 MDHEN, CDR2 SYDVKM.

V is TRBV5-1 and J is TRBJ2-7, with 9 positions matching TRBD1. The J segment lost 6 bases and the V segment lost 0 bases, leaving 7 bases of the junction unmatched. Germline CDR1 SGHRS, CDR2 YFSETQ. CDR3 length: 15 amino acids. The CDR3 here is CASSLAGTGSSEQYF. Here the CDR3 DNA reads TGCGCCAGCAGCTTGGCCGGGACAGGGTCGTCCGAGCAGTACTTC.

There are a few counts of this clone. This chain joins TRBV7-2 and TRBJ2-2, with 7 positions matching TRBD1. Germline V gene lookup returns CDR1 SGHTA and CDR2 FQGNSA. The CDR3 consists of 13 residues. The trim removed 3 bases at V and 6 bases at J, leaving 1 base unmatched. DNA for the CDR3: TGTGCCAGCAGCTTTACAGGGGCCGGGGAGCTGTTTTTT. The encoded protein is CASSFTGAGELFF. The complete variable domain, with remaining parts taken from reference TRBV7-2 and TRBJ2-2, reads GAGVSQSPSNKVTEKGKDVELRCDPISGHTALYWYRQSLGQGLEFLIYFQGNSAPDKSGLPSDRFSAERTGGSVSTLTIQRTQQEDSAVYLCASSFTGAGELFFGEGSRLTVL.

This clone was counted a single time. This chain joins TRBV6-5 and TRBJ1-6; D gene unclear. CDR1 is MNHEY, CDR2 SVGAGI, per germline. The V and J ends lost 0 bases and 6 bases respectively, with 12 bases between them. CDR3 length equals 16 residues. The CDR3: CASSYSSGSTNSPLHF. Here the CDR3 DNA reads TGTGCCAGCAGTTACTCGAGCGGCAGCACTAATTCACCCCTCCACTTT.

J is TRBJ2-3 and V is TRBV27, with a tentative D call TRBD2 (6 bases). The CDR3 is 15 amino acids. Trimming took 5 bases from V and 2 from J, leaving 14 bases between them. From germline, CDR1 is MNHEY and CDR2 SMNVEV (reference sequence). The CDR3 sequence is CASSPEGDFTDTQYF. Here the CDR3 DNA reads TGTGCCAGCAGTCCGGAGGGTGATTTCACAGATACGCAGTATTTT.

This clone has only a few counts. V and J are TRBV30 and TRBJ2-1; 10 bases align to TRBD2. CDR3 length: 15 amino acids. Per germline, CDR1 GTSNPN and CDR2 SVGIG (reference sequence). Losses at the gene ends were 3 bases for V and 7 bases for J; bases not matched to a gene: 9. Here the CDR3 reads CAWRYELAGANEQFF. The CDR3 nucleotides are TGTGCCTGGAGATATGAGCTAGCGGGAGCAAATGAGCAGTTCTTC.